What follows is one T cell receptor (beta chain) and its context. The antigen is unknown. These data belong to a study of T cell repertoires in cytomegalovirus infection. Overall study: Matching HLA type and CMV infection were both indicated by public TCR beta signatures. Study-wide findings and caveats: Based on cumulative public TCR beta family frequency, carriers of CMV plus the relevant HLA were identified. What dominated the ex vivo response were HLA-C-restricted CMV-specific TCR beta clonotypes.

MiXCR, applied by TCRdb to the reads, yields one record per CDR3 protein. The sample includes about 770,000 distinct CDR3 sequences, 29% of them seen just once. The receptor was derived from a human donor in good health (CMV status not recorded). Some clones in this sample may be carry-over from other donors' samples. This specimen was cultured CD8+ T cells from PBMCs, taken from culture after CMV antigen stimulation.

The CDR3 nucleotides read TGTGCCAGCAGCCAGACCAGGGGGACCAAAAACATTCAGTACTTC. It encodes CASSQTRGTKNIQYF. The rearrangement links TRBV14 to TRBJ2-4; 7 nucleotides match TRBD1. The CDR3 is 15 amino acids. Germline V gene sequence: CDR1 SGHDN, CDR2 FVKESK. Trimming cost V 3 bases and J 2 bases; bases outside gene matches: 4.